This record covers a single T cell receptor beta chain. This record belongs to a study of CD8 T cells in Susac syndrome. The V gene's germline CDR1 is DFQATT and CDR2 SNEGSKA (reference sequence). The CDR3 contains 16 residues. Trimming removed 3 bases at V and 5 bases at J, with 22 bases between. When the RNA was reverse transcribed, random hexamers were used with an input of about 0.5 to 1 ug. The TCR beta CDR3 was amplified by immunoSEQ multiplex PCR across 54 Vbeta, 13 Jbeta. TCRdb itself ran the immunoSEQ multiplex PCR reads through MiXCR, one entry per CDR3 protein. Here the sample spans approximately 180,000 distinct CDR3 sequences, almost 96% being singletons.

This clonotype was sampled from a human donor with multiple sclerosis. The sequenced material came from CD4+ T cells from PBMCs. V gene TRBV20-1 combines with J gene TRBJ1-2, with D possibly TRBD1 on 6 matching bases. The CDR3 spells CSASVSTQGIKYGYTF. The CDR3, as DNA: TGCAGTGCTAGCGTATCAACTCAGGGGATAAAGTATGGCTACACCTTC.